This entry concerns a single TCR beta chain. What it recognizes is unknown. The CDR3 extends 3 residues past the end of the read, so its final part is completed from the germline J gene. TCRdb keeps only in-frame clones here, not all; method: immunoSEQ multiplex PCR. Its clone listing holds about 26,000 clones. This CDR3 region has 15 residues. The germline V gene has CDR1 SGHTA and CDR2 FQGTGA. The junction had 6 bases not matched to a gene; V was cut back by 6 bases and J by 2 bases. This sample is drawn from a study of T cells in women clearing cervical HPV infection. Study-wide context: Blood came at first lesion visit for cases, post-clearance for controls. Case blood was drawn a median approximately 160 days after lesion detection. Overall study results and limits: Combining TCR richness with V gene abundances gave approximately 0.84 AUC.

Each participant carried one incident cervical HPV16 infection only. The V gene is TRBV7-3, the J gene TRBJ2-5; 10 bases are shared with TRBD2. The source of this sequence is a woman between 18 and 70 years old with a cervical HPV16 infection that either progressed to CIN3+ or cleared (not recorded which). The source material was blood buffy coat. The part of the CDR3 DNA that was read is TGTGCCAGCAGGCCCGGGACTAGCGCGCAAGAGACC. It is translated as CASRPGTSAQET. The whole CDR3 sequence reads CASRPGTSAQETQYF.